The 15 T cell receptor beta chains below come from one sample, sequenced in a study of cytotoxic CD8 clonotypes in ibrutinib-treated CLL. Sequencing used immunoSEQ multiplex PCR; TCRdb keeps in-frame clones, though not all of them. Of some 140,000 clones detected, approximately 90% appear once; the ten largest clones hold 9.5% to 14%. The starting material was PBMCs, obtained after 12 months of ibrutinib treatment. The origin of the receptors is a human donor with chronic lymphocytic leukemia.

The V gene is TRBV10-2, the J gene TRBJ2-1; 10 bases are a match to TRBD2. The length of the CDR3 is 11 residues. V trimming: 7 bases; J trimming: 9 bases; junction bases outside the gene matches: 0. The V gene's germline CDR1 is WSHSY and CDR2 SAAADI. The CDR3, as DNA: TGCGCCAGCATAGCGGGAGGTGAGCAGTTCTTC. This codes for CASIAGGEQFF.

The genes are TRBV5-1 and TRBJ2-3; no clear D gene. Germline-derived CDR1 and CDR2 are SGHRS and YFSETQ. Deletions cut 4 bases from V and 9 bases from J, with 12 bases between. CDR3 length equals 12 residues. CDR3 loop: CASSPQFWTQYF. Here the CDR3 DNA reads TGCGCCAGCAGCCCCCAGTTTTGGACGCAGTATTTT.

The chain employs TRBV10-2 and TRBJ1-5, with 8 bases lining up with TRBD1. With V trimmed by 7 bases and J by 6 bases, 8 bases remained unmatched. Germline assignment: CDR1 WSHSY and CDR2 SAAADI. This CDR3 has 14 amino acids. In DNA, the CDR3 is TGCGCCAGCAATGACAGGGGCGAGGGTCAGCCCCAGCATTTT. Protein product: CASNDRGEGQPQHF.

The rearrangement joins TRBV27 to TRBJ2-7, with D perhaps given as TRBD1 or TRBD2 (5 bases each). There are 15 residues in the CDR3. Per germline, CDR1 MNHEY and CDR2 SMNVEV (reference sequence). Deletions cut 5 bases from V and 1 base from J, with 15 bases between. This chain's CDR3 is CASSITGTVSYEQYF. In DNA, the CDR3 is TGTGCCAGCAGTATAACCGGGACGGTGTCCTACGAGCAGTACTTC.

This chain connects TRBV28 to TRBJ2-7; 8 bases line up with TRBD2. V was clipped by 6 bases and J by 3 bases; unmatched bases: 16. The CDR3 length is 17 residues. Germline values: CDR1 MDHEN, CDR2 SYDVKM. DNA of the CDR3: TGTGCCAGCAGCCCTTGGAATCTACTGGCGGGAGGCTACGAGCAGTACTTC. Protein product: CASSPWNLLAGGYEQYF.

V and J are TRBV10-3 and TRBJ2-1; perhaps TRBD2 as D (5 bases). Germline loops: CDR1 ENHRY, CDR2 SYGVKD. This CDR3 region has 14 residues. Trimming removed 10 bases at V and 0 bases at J, with 13 bases between. The CDR3 protein is CASGVGSSYNEQFF. In DNA form, the CDR3 reads TGTGCCAGTGGAGTGGGGAGCTCCTACAATGAGCAGTTCTTC.

As regards this clone: Other nucleotide sequences from this sample produce the same CDR3. V usage is TRBV30 and J usage is TRBJ2-2; D is ambiguous. Trimming shortened V by 3 bases and J by 4 bases, and 9 bases separated the two germline ends. The CDR3 loop spans 13 amino acids. Germline CDR1 reads GTSNPN; CDR2 reads SVGIG (reference sequence). The CDR3 spells CAWRERSTGELFF. The CDR3 nucleotides are TGTGCCTGGAGGGAGAGAAGCACCGGGGAGCTGTTTTTT.

There are a few counts of this clone. The gene calls are TRBV30 and TRBJ2-5; 9 nucleotides agree with TRBD2. The ends lost 4 bases at V and 5 bases at J; junction bases unmatched: 2. This CDR3 is 12 amino acids long. CDR1 and CDR2 from the germline V gene are GTSNPN and SVGIG (reference sequence). CDR3 sequence: CAWTTSGETQYF. For the CDR3, the DNA is TGTGCCTGGACGACTAGCGGCGAGACCCAGTACTTC.

This chain joins TRBV9 and TRBJ2-3; 9 bases are shared with TRBD2. The V segment lost 3 bases and the J segment 2 bases; nucleotides outside the gene matches: 7. CDR1 is SGDLS and CDR2 is YYNGEE in the germline V gene. The CDR3 extends over 16 amino acids. The CDR3 reads CASSGRTSEYTDTQYF. CDR3 coding DNA: TGTGCCAGCAGCGGGCGGACTAGCGAGTACACAGATACGCAGTATTTT. The full variable domain, in which reference TRBV9 and TRBJ2-3 provide the parts outside the CDR3, is DSGVTQTPKHLITATGQRVTLRCSPRSGDLSVYWYQQSLDQGLQFLIQYYNGEERAKGNILERFSAQQFPDLHSELNLSSLELGDSALYFCASSGRTSEYTDTQYFGPGTRLTVL.

The chain combines TRBV19 with TRBJ1-5; D not certain. Trimming cost V 5 bases and J 1 base, with 6 bases left between them. The V gene's germline CDR1 is LNHDA and CDR2 SQIVND (reference sequence). The CDR3 runs to 13 residues. As DNA, the CDR3 is TGTGCCAGTAGTTTGAGGAGCAATCAGCCCCAGCATTTT. Residues: CASSLRSNQPQHF.

The chain recombines TRBV10-2 with TRBJ1-1, with 8 positions matching TRBD1. CDR1 and CDR2 (germline): WSHSY, SAAADI. J lost 11 bases, V lost 2 bases, and 4 bases had no gene match. This CDR3 contains 12 residues. The CDR3 coding sequence is TGCGCCAGCAGTGAGGGTTGGGACAGGGCTTTCTTT. This sequence encodes CASSEGWDRAFF.

This clone was observed a single time. Here the CDR3 DNA reads TGCAGCGTTGAAGGTGGGACTAGCTACGAGCAGTACTTC. This translates into CSVEGGTSYEQYF. This sequence joins TRBV29-1 and TRBJ2-7; 8 nucleotides line up with TRBD2. V was clipped by 1 base and J by 3 bases; unmatched bases: 2. This CDR3 contains 13 residues. The germline CDR1 and CDR2 sequences are SQVTM and ANQGSEA.

The chain employs TRBV5-8 and TRBJ1-1, with D possibly matching TRBD1 (5 bases). The V end lost 0 bases, the J end lost 10 bases, and 13 bases lay between the germline ends. Germline V gives CDR1 SGHTS, CDR2 YDEGEE. The length of the CDR3 is 13 residues. CDR3 residues: CASSLGQRVGAFF. Written as DNA, the CDR3 is TGTGCCAGCAGCTTGGGACAGCGGGTGGGAGCTTTCTTT.

V gene TRBV7-2 combines with J gene TRBJ2-5, with 8 bases matching TRBD1. With 5 bases clipped from V and 4 bases from J, the junction kept 9 bases outside the gene matches. The length of the CDR3 is 15 residues. Per germline, CDR1 SGHTA and CDR2 FQGNSA. Written as DNA, the CDR3 is TGTGCCAGCAGCGGTTGGACAGGGTTCGGAGAGACCCAGTACTTC. As protein: CASSGWTGFGETQYF.

The genes are TRBV27 and TRBJ2-7, with TRBD1 as a possible D gene (6 bases). Trimming cost V 6 bases and J 7 bases, with 19 bases left between them. The CDR3 contains 14 residues. From germline, CDR1 is MNHEY and CDR2 SMNVEV (reference sequence). In DNA form, the CDR3 reads TGTGCCAGCAGCCCAAACTCCCAGGGGTGGGAGCAGTACTTC. Protein: CASSPNSQGWEQYF.